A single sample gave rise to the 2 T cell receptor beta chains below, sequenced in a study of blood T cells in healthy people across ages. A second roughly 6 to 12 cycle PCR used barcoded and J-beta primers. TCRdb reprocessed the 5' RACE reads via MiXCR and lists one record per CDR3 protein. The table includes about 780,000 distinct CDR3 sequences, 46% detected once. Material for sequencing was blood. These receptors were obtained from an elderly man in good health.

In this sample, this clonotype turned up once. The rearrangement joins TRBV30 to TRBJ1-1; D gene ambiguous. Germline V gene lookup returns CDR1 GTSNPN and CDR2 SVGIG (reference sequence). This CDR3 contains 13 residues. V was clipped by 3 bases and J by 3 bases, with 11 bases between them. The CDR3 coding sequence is TGTGCCTGGAGCCGGGGAAAGGACACTGAAGCTTTCTTT. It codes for CAWSRGKDTEAFF. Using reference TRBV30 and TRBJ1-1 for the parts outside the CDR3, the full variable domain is SQTIHQWPATLVQPVGSPLSLECTVEGTSNPNLYWYRQAAGRGLQLLFYSVGIGQISSEVPQNLSASRPQDRQFILSSKKLLLSDSGFYLCAWSRGKDTEAFFGQGTRLTVV.

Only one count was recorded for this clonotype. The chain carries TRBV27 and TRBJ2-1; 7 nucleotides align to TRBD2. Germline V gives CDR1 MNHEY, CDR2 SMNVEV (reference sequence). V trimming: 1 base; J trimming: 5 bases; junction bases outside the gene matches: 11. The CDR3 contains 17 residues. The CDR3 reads CASSLFRLGRDHNEQFF. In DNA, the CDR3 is TGTGCCAGCAGTTTATTTAGGCTAGGGAGGGATCACAATGAGCAGTTCTTC.